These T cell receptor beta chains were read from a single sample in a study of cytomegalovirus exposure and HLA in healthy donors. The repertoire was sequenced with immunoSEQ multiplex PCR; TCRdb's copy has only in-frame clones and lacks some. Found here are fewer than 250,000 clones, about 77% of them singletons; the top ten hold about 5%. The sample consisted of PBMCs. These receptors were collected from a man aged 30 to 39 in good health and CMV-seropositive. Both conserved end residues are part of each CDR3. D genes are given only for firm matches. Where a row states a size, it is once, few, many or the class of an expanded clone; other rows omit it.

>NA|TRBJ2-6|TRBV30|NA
CACPPGHPSSGANVLTF
TGTGCCTGCCCTCCCGGACACCCGAGCTCTGGGGCCAACGTCCTGACTTTC
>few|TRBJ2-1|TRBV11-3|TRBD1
CASSHWAGGLYNEQFF
TGTGCCAGCAGCCACTGGGCAGGGGGCCTGTACAATGAGCAGTTCTTC
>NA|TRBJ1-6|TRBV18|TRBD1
CASSWDSLSVNSPLHF
TGTGCCAGCTCATGGGACAGTCTATCGGTTAATTCACCCCTCCACTTT
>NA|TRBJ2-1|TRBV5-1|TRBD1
CASSFGDRGSEQFF
TGCGCCAGCAGCTTTGGGGACAGGGGGAGTGAGCAGTTCTTC
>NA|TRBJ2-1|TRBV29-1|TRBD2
CSVEGGVSHNEQFF
TGCAGCGTTGAGGGGGGGGTATCCCACAATGAGCAGTTCTTC
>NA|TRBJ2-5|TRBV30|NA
CAWSVGATFQETQYF
TGTGCCTGGAGTGTTGGGGCCACGTTCCAAGAGACCCAGTACTTC
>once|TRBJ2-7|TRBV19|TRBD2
CASNSGLANYEQYF
TGTGCCAGTAACTCGGGACTAGCAAACTACGAGCAGTACTTC
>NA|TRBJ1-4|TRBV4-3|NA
CASSQGQRVDRHNEKLFF
TGCGCCAGCAGCCAAGGACAAAGGGTTGACAGGCATAATGAAAAACTGTTTTTT
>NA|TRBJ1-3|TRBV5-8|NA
CASSAGQFSGNTIYF
TGTGCCAGCAGCGCCGGACAGTTCTCTGGAAACACCATATATTTT
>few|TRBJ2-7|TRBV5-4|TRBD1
CASSSKDRGDYEQYF
TGTGCCAGCAGCTCGAAGGACAGGGGGGACTACGAGCAGTACTTC
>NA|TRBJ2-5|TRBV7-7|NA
CASSLGGGPAETQYF
TGTGCTAGCAGCTTAGGGGGGGGCCCAGCAGAGACCCAGTACTTC
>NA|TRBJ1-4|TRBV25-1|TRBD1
CASSDTRGVGEKLFF
TGTGCCAGCAGTGATACCAGGGGGGTTGGAGAAAAACTGTTTTTT
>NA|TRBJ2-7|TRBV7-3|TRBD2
CACGVQGSGTGPSYEQYF
TGTGCCTGCGGAGTCCAGGGAAGCGGGACCGGTCCCTCCTACGAGCAGTACTTC
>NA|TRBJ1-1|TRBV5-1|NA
CASISSGGAFF
TGCGCCAGCATAAGTTCGGGGGGAGCTTTCTTT
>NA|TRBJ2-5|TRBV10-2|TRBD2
CASSESNYKVAGGRETQYF
TGCGCCAGCAGTGAGTCGAATTACAAGGTAGCGGGGGGGCGAGAGACCCAGTACTTC
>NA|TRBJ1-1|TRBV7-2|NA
CASSLTGLNTEAFF
TGTGCCAGCAGCTTAACAGGTTTGAACACTGAAGCTTTCTTT
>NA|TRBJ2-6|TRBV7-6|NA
CALESVGGGDSGANVLTF
TGTGCCCTAGAGTCAGTGGGGGGAGGAGACTCTGGGGCCAACGTCCTGACTTTC
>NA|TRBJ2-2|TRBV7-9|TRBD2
CSSSLEVAGTGELFF
TGTTCCAGCAGCTTAGAAGTAGCGGGGACCGGGGAGCTGTTTTTT